What follows are 17 T cell receptor beta chains derived from one specimen sequenced in a study of T cells in Graves' hyperthyroidism and ophthalmopathy. It was RNA transcripts that yielded the amplified TCR beta CDR3 regions. HTBI primers were the set used in a first-round RT-PCR of the TCR CDR3. TCRdb called the multiplex PCR reads again in MiXCR, with one record for every CDR3 protein. The sample consists of approximately 560,000 distinct CDR3 sequences, less than 20% of them appearing once. Material: blood. The receptors were gathered from a woman between 25 and 40 years old with Graves' hyperthyroidism.

This clonotype has ten or more counts. The chain recombines TRBV3-1 with TRBJ1-1, with TRBD1 matching 7 bases. The CDR3 covers 15 residues. V was clipped by 0 bases and J by 5 bases; unmatched bases: 6. Germline-derived CDR1 and CDR2 are LGHDT and YNNKEL (reference sequence). The CDR3 DNA sequence: TGTGCCAGCAGCCAAGATCTCCAGGGGGGAACTGAAGCTTTCTTT. Its translation: CASSQDLQGGTEAFF.

This clonotype occurred many times. V gene TRBV5-1 combines with J gene TRBJ2-1; tentative D call: TRBD2 (6 bases). V shed 5 bases and J shed 9 bases, with 12 bases lying between them. The CDR3 is 12 residues long. Germline assignment: CDR1 SGHRS and CDR2 YFSETQ. The CDR3 DNA reads TGCGCCAGCAGAGATGTGGGGGGTGAGCAGTTCTTC. Protein product: CASRDVGGEQFF. Using reference TRBV5-1 and TRBJ2-1 for the parts outside the CDR3, the full variable domain is KAGVTQTPRYLIKTRGQQVTLSCSPISGHRSVSWYQQTPGQGLQFLFEYFSETQRNKGNFPGRFSGRQFSNSRSEMNVSTLELGDSALYLCASRDVGGEQFFGPGTRLTVL.

The gene calls are TRBV20-1 and TRBJ2-2, with a tentative D call TRBD1 (5 bases). Germline V CDR1 and CDR2: DFQATT, SNEGSKA (reference sequence). V was clipped by 0 bases and J by 4 bases, with 12 bases between them. This CDR3 spans 15 amino acids. The CDR3 here is CSARDQARVTGELFF. The CDR3 nucleotides read TGCAGTGCTAGAGATCAGGCCAGGGTCACCGGGGAGCTGTTTTTT.

The gene calls are TRBV5-4 and TRBJ2-2; D may be TRBD1 (5 bases). Germline V lookup: CDR1 SGHNT, CDR2 YYREEE (reference sequence). The germline V and J ends were trimmed by 4 bases and 5 bases, with 15 bases remaining between them. The CDR3 is 15 amino acids. This CDR3 reads CASSLGRFTTGELFF. CDR3 DNA sequence: TGTGCCAGCAGCCTGGGGCGTTTTACGACCGGGGAGCTGTTTTTT.

The table lists this clonotype with many counts. CDR3 sequence (DNA): TGTGCCAGCAGTTTAACGCTAGCGGGCCCCGGGGGGGAGCAGTTCTTC. It yields the protein CASSLTLAGPGGEQFF. The chain recombines TRBV12-3 or TRBV12-4 with TRBJ2-1, with 8 nucleotides matching TRBD2. This CDR3 contains 16 residues. V gave up 2 bases and J gave up 10 bases; unmatched junction bases: 13.

The table lists this clonotype with many counts. The chain carries TRBV12-5 and TRBJ2-3; 10 nucleotides line up with TRBD2. The CDR3 covers 16 residues. V lost 4 bases to trimming and J lost 4 bases; unmatched junction nucleotides: 8. Germline V gives CDR1 LGHNT, CDR2 FRNRAP. CDR3 region: CASGSHRLAGADTQYF. As DNA, the CDR3 is TGTGCTAGTGGTTCACATCGGCTAGCGGGAGCAGATACGCAGTATTTT.

V is TRBV4-3 and J is TRBJ2-1; tentatively, D is TRBD2 (6 bases). Deletions cut 1 base from V and 7 bases from J, with 17 bases between. This CDR3 is built from 16 residues. The germline CDR1 and CDR2 sequences are LGHNA and YSLEER. The CDR3 DNA reads as TGCGCCAGCAGCCAAGCGAGGGACTCCTGGGGGAATGAGCAGTTCTTC. Residues: CASSQARDSWGNEQFF.

V gene TRBV19 combines with J gene TRBJ2-1, with a possible D match to TRBD2 (6 bases). The CDR3 is made up of 13 amino acids. CDR1 and CDR2 from the germline V gene are LNHDA and SQIVND (reference sequence). The V end lost 7 bases, the J end lost 4 bases, and 11 bases lay between the germline ends. CDR3 region: CASTVGGYNEQFF. CDR3 nucleotide sequence: TGTGCCAGTACCGTGGGGGGATACAATGAGCAGTTCTTC.

This clonotype was observed a handful of times. The V and J genes are TRBV7-2 and TRBJ1-4; possible D gene TRBD1, 6 bases. Trimming pared 1 base from V and 5 bases from J, leaving 8 bases between. Per the germline V gene, CDR1 is SGHTA and CDR2 is FQGNSA. CDR3 size: 14 residues. In nucleotides, the CDR3 is TGTGCCAGCAGCTTAGAGGGGGGGAATGAAAAACTGTTTTTT. This codes for CASSLEGGNEKLFF.

In its sample, this clonotype was seen many times. The V call is TRBV20-1, the J call TRBJ2-5; unclear D gene. In germline, CDR1 is DFQATT, CDR2 SNEGSKA (reference sequence). The CDR3 totals 14 residues. V dropped 0 bases and J dropped 2 bases, with 10 bases sitting between them. For the CDR3, the DNA is TGCAGTGCTAGAGACTTCCACACGCAAGAGACCCAGTACTTC. This sequence encodes CSARDFHTQETQYF.

About this clonotype itself: This sequence may be a read error, since a much larger clone differs from it by one base. V is TRBV6-5 and J is TRBJ1-6; D call uncertain. The V end was cut by 1 base, the J end by 10 bases, with 5 bases between. Per the germline V gene, CDR1 is MNHEY and CDR2 is SVGAGI. The CDR3 sequence is 12 residues long. Here the CDR3 DNA reads TGTGCCAGCAGTTACTTGGGGTCACCCCTCCACTTT. Its translation is CASSYLGSPLHF.

This rearrangement joins TRBV6-5 to TRBJ2-7; no clear D gene. From germline, CDR1 is MNHEY and CDR2 SVGAGI. V lost 0 bases, J lost 9 bases, and 18 bases lay in between. This CDR3 has 15 amino acids. The chain's CDR3 is CASSYSSELATRQYF. For the CDR3, the DNA is TGTGCCAGCAGTTACTCGTCCGAATTGGCTACGAGGCAGTACTTC.

The V gene is TRBV25-1, the J gene TRBJ1-2; D is undetermined. V was trimmed by 6 bases and J by 3 bases, leaving 17 bases between them. CDR1 MGHDK and CDR2 SYGVNS come from the germline V gene. There are 15 residues in the CDR3. The chain's CDR3 is CASSHGSPRYYGYTF. The CDR3, as DNA: TGTGCCAGCAGCCACGGATCCCCGCGATACTATGGCTACACCTTC.

The rearrangement uses TRBV20-1 and TRBJ2-3; 15 bases match TRBD2. V gave up 2 bases and J gave up 5 bases; unmatched junction bases: 5. This CDR3 spans 16 amino acids. Per the germline V gene, CDR1 is DFQATT and CDR2 is SNEGSKA (reference sequence). CDR3 protein: CSARPGLAGGLDTQYF. The CDR3 nucleotides read TGCAGTGCTAGACCCGGACTAGCGGGAGGGTTAGATACGCAGTATTTT.

Note on this clonotype: A much larger clone lies one base from this, so it may be a read error. This chain uses TRBV30 with TRBJ2-7; 12 bases line up with TRBD2. CDR1 GTSNPN and CDR2 SVGIG come from the germline V gene (reference sequence). The CDR3 loop spans 13 amino acids. After removal of 8 bases from V and 3 bases from J, the junction contained 5 bases not matched to a gene. CDR3 sequence reads: CAMGLAGVYEQYF. CDR3 DNA sequence: TGTGCCATGGGACTAGCGGGTGTCTACGAGCAGTACTTC.

The chain carries TRBV6-1 and TRBJ1-1; D unclear. Trimming removed 8 bases at V and 2 bases at J, with 3 bases between. This CDR3 has 10 amino acids. CDR1 is MNHNS and CDR2 is SASEGT in the germline V gene. The CDR3 DNA sequence: TGTGCCAGCGTCAACACTGAAGCTTTCTTT. Its protein product is CASVNTEAFF.

This clonotype was observed a few times. This rearrangement joins TRBV7-9 to TRBJ2-2, with D perhaps given as TRBD1 or TRBD2 (5 bases each). The V end was cut by 2 bases, the J end by 0 bases, with 10 bases between. The CDR3 runs to 16 residues. CDR1 SEHNR and CDR2 FQNEAQ come from the germline V gene (reference sequence). The CDR3 region is CASSLPGDPNTGELFF. The CDR3 nucleotides are TGTGCCAGCAGCTTACCCGGGGACCCGAACACCGGGGAGCTGTTTTTT.